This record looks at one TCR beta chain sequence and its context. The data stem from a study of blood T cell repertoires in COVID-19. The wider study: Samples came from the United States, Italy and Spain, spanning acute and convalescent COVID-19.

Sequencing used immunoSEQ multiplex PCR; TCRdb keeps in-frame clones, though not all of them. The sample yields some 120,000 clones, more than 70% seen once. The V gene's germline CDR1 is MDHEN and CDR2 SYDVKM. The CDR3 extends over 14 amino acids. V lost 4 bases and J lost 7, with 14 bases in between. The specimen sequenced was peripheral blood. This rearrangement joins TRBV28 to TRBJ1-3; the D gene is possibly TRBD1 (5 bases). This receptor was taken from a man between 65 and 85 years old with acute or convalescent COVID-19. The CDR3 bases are TGTGCCAGCAGTTATCAGGGTAACTTGAACACCATATATTTT. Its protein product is CASSYQGNLNTIYF.